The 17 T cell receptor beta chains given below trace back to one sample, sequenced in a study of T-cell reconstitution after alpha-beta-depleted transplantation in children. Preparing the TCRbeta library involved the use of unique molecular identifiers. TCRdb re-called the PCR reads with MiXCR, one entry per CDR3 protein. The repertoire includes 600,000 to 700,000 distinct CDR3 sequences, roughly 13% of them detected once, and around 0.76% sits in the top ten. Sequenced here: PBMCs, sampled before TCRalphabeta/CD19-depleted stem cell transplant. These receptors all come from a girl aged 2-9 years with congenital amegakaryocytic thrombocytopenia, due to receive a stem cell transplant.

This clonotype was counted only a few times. CDR3 nucleotide sequence: TGCAGTGCTAGACGCAATCTTCAAGAGACCCAGTACTTC. Protein product: CSARRNLQETQYF. The chain joins TRBV20-1 to TRBJ2-5; unclear D gene. Germline V gives CDR1 DFQATT, CDR2 SNEGSKA (reference sequence). Between the trimmed V and J ends, which lost 2 bases and 2 bases, there was a span of 9 bases. The CDR3 is 13 amino acids.

This CDR3 is CASSPPGKTGGTQYF. The DNA of the CDR3 is TGTGCCAGCAGTCCACCGGGAAAGACGGGAGGTACGCAGTATTTT. The chain uses TRBV7-2 and TRBJ2-3, with 7 positions matching TRBD2. The CDR3 is 15 amino acids. Unmatched junction bases numbered 14, after V lost 6 bases and J lost 8 bases. CDR1 and CDR2 from the germline V gene are SGHTA and FQGNSA.

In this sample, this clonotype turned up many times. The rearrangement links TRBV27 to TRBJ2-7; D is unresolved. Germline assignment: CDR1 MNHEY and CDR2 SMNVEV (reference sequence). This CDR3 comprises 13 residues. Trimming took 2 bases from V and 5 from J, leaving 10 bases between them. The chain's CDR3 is CASSLNGFDEQYF. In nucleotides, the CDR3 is TGTGCCAGCAGTTTAAATGGGTTCGACGAGCAGTACTTC.

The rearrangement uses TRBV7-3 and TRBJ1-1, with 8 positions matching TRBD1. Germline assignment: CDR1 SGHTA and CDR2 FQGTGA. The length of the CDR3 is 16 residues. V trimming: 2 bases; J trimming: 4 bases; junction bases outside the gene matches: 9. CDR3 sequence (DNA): TGTGCCAGCAGCTTAGGGCAGGGGGCCGGGGGCACTGAAGCTTTCTTT. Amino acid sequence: CASSLGQGAGGTEAFF.

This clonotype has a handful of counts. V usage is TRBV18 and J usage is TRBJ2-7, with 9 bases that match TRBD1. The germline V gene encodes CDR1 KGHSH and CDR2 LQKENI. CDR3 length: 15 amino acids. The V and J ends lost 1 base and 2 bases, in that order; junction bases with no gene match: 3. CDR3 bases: TGTGCCAGCTCACCACTCCGGGACAGGGCCTACGAGCAGTACTTC. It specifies CASSPLRDRAYEQYF. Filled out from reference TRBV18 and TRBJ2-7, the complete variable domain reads NAGVMQNPRHLVRRRGQEARLRCSPMKGHSHVYWYRQLPEEGLKFMVYLQKENIIDESGMPKERFSAEFPKEGPSILRIQQVVRGDSAAYFCASSPLRDRAYEQYFGPGTRLTVT.

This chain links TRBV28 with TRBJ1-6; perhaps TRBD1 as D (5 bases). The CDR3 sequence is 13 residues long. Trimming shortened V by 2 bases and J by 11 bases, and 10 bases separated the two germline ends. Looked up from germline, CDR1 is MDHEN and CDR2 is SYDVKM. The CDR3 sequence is CASSLDGGTPLHF. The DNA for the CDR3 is TGTGCCAGCAGTTTAGATGGGGGGACACCCCTCCACTTT.

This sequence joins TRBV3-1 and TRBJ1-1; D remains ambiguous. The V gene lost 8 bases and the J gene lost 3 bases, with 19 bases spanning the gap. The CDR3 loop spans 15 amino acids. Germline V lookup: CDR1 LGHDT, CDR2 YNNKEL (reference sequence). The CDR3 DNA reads TGTGCCAGCTCCCCTTGGGCCGGGGAAGACACTGAAGCTTTCTTT. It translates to CASSPWAGEDTEAFF.

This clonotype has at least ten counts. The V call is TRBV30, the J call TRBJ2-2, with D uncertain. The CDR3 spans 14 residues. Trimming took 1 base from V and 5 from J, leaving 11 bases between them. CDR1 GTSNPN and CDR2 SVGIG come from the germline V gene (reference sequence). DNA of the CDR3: TGTGCCTGGAGTGCCACGACGGTTACCGGGGAGCTGTTTTTT. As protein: CAWSATTVTGELFF.

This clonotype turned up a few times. DNA for the CDR3: TGTGCCAGCAGCTTTCGGGGTGATCGGAGTCAGCCCCAGCATTTT. Its translation is CASSFRGDRSQPQHF. V usage is TRBV5-5 and J usage is TRBJ1-5, with D unclear. CDR1 is SGHKS and CDR2 is YYEKEE in the germline V gene (reference sequence). The germline V and J ends were trimmed by 2 bases and 6 bases, with 15 bases remaining between them. The CDR3 length is 15 residues.

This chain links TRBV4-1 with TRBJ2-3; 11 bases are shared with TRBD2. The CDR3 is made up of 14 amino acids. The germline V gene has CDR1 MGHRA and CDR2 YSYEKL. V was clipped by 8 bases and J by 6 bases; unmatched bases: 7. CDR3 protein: CASEGLAGGDTQYF. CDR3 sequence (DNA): TGCGCCAGCGAAGGACTAGCGGGTGGCGATACGCAGTATTTT.

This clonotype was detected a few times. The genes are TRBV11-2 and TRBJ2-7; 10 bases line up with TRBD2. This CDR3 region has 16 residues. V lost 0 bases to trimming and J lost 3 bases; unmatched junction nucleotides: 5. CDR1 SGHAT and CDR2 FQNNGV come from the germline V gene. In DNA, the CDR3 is TGTGCCAGCAGCTTAGAGGCTAGCGGGAGATACTACGAGCAGTACTTC. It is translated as CASSLEASGRYYEQYF.

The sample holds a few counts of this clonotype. CDR3 coding DNA: TGTGCCAGCAACCCGGTGGGTGGCGGAAACATTCAGTACTTC. This encodes CASNPVGGGNIQYF. This chain links TRBV7-9 with TRBJ2-4; D unresolved. Trimming left V 7 bases short and J 6 bases short, with 16 bases between. The length of the CDR3 is 14 residues. From germline, CDR1 is SEHNR and CDR2 FQNEAQ (reference sequence).

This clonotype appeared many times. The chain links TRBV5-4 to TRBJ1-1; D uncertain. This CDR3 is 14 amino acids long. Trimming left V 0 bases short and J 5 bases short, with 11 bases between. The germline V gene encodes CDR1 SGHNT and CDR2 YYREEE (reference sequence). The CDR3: CASSLALYETEAFF. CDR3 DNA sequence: TGTGCCAGCAGCTTGGCACTATATGAGACTGAAGCTTTCTTT.

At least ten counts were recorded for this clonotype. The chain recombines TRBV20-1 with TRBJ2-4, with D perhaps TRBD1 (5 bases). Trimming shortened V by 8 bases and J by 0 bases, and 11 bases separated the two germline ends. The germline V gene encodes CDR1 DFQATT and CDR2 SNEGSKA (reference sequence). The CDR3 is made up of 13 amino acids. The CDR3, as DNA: TGCAGTATGGACAACGGAGCCAAAAACATTCAGTACTTC. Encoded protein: CSMDNGAKNIQYF.

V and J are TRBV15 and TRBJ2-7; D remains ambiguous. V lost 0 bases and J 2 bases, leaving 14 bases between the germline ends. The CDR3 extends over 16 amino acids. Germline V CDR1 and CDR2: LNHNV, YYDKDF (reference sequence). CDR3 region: CATSRDRVQTTYEQYF. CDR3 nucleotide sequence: TGTGCCACCAGCAGAGATCGCGTACAGACCACCTACGAGCAGTACTTC.

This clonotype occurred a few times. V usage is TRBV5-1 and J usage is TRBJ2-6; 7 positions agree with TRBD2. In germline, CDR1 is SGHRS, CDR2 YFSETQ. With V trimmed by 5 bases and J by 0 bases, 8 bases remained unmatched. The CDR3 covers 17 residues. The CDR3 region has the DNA TGCGCCAGCAGTGAGATAGCGGGCCCCTCTGGGGCCAACGTCCTGACTTTC. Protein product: CASSEIAGPSGANVLTF.

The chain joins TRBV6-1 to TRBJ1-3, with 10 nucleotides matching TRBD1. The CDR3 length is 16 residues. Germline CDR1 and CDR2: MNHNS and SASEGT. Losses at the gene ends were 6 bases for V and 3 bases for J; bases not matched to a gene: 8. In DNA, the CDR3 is TGTGCCAGCAGCCGGGACAGGGGTTCAGGTGGAAACACCATATATTTT. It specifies CASSRDRGSGGNTIYF.